This T cell receptor beta chain was obtained from a study of blood T cell repertoires in COVID-19. Repertoires were generated with immunoSEQ multiplex PCR, while TCRdb's copy carries only in-frame clones and drops some. In the table there are 260,000 or so clones, roughly 89% of which are singletons. CDR3 length: 12 amino acids. Trimming took off 2 bases at V and 16 bases at J, with 15 bases between the two ends. Participants were placed into cohorts based on the clinical history they reported. This chain joins TRBV12-3 or TRBV12-4 and TRBJ1-5; D unclear. The receptor's source is a woman aged 30 to 39 with acute COVID-19. Sequenced input: PBMCs or T cells enriched from blood (not recorded which). The CDR3 coding sequence is TGTGCCAGCAGTTTATTGGGCAGCCTGGTCCATTTT. Translated: CASSLLGSLVHF.